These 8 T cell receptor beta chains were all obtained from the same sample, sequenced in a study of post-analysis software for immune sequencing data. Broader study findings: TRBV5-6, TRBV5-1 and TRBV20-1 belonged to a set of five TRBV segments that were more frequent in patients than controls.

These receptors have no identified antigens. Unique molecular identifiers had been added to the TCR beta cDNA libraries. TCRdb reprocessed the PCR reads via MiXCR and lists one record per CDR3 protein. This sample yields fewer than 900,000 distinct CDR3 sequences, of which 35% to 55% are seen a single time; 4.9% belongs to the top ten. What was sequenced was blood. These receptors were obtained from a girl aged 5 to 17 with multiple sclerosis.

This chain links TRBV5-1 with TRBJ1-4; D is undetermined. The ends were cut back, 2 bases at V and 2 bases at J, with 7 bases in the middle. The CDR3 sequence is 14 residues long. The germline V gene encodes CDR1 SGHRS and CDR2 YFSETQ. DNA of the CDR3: TGCGCCAGCAGCTTTAGTACTACTAATGAAAAACTGTTTTTT. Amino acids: CASSFSTTNEKLFF.

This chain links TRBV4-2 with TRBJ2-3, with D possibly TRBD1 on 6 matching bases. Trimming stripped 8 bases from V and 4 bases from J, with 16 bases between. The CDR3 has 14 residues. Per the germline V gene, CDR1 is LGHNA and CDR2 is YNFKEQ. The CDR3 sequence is CASSSDRSADTQYF. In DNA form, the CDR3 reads TGTGCCAGCTCATCCGACAGGTCCGCAGATACGCAGTATTTT.

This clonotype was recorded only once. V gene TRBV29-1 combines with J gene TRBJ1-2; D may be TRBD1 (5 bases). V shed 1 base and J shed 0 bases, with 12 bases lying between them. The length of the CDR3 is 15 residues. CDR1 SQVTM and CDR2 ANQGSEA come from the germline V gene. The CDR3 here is CSVEGDGGANYGYTF. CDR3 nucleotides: TGCAGCGTTGAAGGGGACGGGGGAGCTAACTATGGCTACACCTTC. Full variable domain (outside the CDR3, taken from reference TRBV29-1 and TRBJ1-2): SAVISQKPSRDICQRGTSLTIQCQVDSQVTMMFWYRQQPGQSLTLIATANQGSEATYESGFVIDKFPISRPNLTFSTLTVSNMSPEDSSIYLCSVEGDGGANYGYTFGSGTRLTVV.

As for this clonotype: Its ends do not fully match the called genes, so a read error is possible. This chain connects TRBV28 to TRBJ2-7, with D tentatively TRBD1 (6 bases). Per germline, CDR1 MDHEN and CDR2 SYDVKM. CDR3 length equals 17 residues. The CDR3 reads CASSTYDRTEPHYVQYF. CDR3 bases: TGTGCCAGCAGTACCTACGACCGGACAGAGCCGCACTACGTGCAGTACTTC.

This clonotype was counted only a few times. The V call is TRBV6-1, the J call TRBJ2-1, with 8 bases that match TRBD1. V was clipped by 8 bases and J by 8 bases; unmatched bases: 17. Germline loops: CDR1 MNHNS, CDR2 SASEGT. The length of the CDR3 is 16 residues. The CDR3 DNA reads TGTGCCAGCCGCAAGGCCCCGACAGGGGTTTCGTATGAGCAGTTCTTC. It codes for CASRKAPTGVSYEQFF.

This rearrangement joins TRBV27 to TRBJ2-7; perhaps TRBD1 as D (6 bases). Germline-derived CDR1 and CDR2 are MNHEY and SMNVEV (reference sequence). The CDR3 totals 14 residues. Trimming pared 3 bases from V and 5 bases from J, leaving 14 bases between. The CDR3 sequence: CASSFGGQVNEQYF. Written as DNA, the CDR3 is TGTGCCAGCAGTTTTGGGGGACAAGTCAACGAGCAGTACTTC.

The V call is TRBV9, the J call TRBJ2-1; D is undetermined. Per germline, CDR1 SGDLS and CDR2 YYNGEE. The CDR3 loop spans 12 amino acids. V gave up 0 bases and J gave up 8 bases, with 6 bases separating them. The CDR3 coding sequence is TGTGCCAGCAGCGTAGGGTCCGATGAGCAGTTCTTC. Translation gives CASSVGSDEQFF.

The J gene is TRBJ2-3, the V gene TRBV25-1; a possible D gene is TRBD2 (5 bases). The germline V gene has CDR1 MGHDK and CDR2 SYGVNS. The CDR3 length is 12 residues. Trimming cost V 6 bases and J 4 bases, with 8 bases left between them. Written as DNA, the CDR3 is TGTGCCAGCAGGTTGGGAGCAGATACGCAGTATTTT. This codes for CASRLGADTQYF.